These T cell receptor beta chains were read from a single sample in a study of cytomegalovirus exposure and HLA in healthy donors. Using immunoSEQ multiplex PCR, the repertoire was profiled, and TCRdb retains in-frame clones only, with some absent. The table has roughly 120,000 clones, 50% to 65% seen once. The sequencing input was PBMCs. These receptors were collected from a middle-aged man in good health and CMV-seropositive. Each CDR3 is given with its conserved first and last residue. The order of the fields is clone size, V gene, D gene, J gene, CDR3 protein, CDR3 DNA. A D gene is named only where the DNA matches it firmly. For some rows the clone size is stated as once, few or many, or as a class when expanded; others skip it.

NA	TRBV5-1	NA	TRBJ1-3	CASSFGEQGNTIYF	TGCGCCAGCAGCTTCGGGGAGCAGGGAAACACCATATATTTT
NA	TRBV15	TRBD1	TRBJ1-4	CATSRDKPGQGVANEKLFF	TGTGCCACCAGCAGAGATAAACCGGGACAGGGGGTCGCTAATGAAAAACTGTTTTTT
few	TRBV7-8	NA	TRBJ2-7	CASSLDYGTSYEQYF	TGTGCCAGCAGCTTAGACTACGGAACGAGCTACGAGCAGTACTTC
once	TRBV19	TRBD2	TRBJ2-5	CASTLAGTAGETQYF	TGTGCCAGTACTCTAGCGGGAACAGCGGGGGAGACCCAGTACTTC
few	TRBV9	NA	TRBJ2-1	CASSVGRSNEQFF	TGTGCCAGCAGCGTAGGCAGAAGCAATGAGCAGTTCTTC
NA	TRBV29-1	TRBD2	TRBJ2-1	CSVDLAGVGNEQFF	TGCAGCGTTGATCTGGCGGGAGTAGGCAATGAGCAGTTCTTC
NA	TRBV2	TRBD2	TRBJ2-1	CASSEVRSGGFYNEQFF	TGTGCCAGCAGTGAAGTACGGAGCGGGGGGTTCTACAATGAGCAGTTCTTC
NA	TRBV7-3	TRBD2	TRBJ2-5	CASSSGTSGGRETQYF	TGTGCCAGCAGCTCAGGGACTAGCGGGGGGCGGGAGACCCAGTACTTC
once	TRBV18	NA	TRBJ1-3	CASSPQENSGNTIYF	TGTGCCAGCTCACCACAGGAGAACTCTGGAAACACCATATATTTT
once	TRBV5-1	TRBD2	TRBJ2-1	CASSLLAGGLAEQFF	TGCGCCAGCAGCTTGCTCGCGGGGGGGCTTGCTGAGCAGTTCTTC
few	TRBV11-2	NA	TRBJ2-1	CASRLEAGYGNEQFF	TGTGCCAGCAGATTAGAGGCAGGGTATGGGAATGAGCAGTTCTTC
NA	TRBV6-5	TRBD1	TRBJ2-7	CASSLTGTGGEQYF	TGTGCCAGCAGTTTAACCGGGACAGGGGGTGAGCAGTACTTC
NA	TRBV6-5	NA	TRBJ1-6	CASSLTPNNSPLHF	TGTGCCAGCAGTTTGACTCCGAATAATTCACCCCTCCACTTT
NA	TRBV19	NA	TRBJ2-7	CASTTGTFWSEQYF	TGTGCCAGTACGACCGGGACTTTTTGGTCCGAGCAGTACTTC
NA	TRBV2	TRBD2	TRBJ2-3	CASSWGLAGALATQYF	TGTGCCAGCAGCTGGGGACTAGCGGGAGCGCTCGCTACGCAGTATTTT
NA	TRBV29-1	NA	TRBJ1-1	CSVEGQKNTEAFF	TGCAGCGTTGAAGGCCAGAAGAACACTGAAGCTTTCTTT
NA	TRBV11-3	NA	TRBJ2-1	CASSSQGYEQFF	TGTGCCAGCAGCTCGCAGGGTTATGAGCAGTTCTTC
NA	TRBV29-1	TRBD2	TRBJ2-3	CSLRRGADTQYF	TGCAGCCTCCGGCGGGGGGCTGATACGCAGTATTTT
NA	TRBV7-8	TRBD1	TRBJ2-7	CASSRRDREYEQYF	TGTGCCAGCAGCCGTCGGGACAGGGAATACGAGCAGTACTTC
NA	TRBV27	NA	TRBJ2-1	CASSLRQNNEQFF	TGTGCCAGCAGTTTGAGACAGAACAATGAGCAGTTCTTC
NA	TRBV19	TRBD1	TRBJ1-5	CASTGGIQPQHF	TGTGCCAGTACAGGGGGGATTCAGCCCCAGCATTTT
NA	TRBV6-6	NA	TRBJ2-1	CASSYPKGGAYNEQFF	TGTGCCAGCAGTTACCCCAAGGGCGGGGCGTACAATGAGCAGTTCTTC
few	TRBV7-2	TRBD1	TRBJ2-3	CASSSLTNRQGGVTDTQYF	TGTGCCAGCAGCTCGCTTACGAACCGACAGGGGGGAGTCACAGATACGCAGTATTTT
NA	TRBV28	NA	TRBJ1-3	CASSLWGTSGNTIYF	TGTGCCAGCAGTTTATGGGGGACTTCTGGAAACACCATATATTTT
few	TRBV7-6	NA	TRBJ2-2	CASSPRTANTGELFF	TGTGCCAGCAGCCCCCGGACAGCGAACACCGGGGAGCTGTTTTTT
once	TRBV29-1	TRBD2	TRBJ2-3	CSVGERERDTQYF	TGCAGCGTTGGGGAGCGGGAGAGAGATACGCAGTATTTT
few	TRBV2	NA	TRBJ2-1	CASSPSYSYNEQFF	TGTGCCAGCAGTCCTTCCTACTCCTACAATGAGCAGTTCTTC
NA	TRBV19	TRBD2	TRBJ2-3	CASSIRGTSGGTDTQYF	TGTGCCAGTAGTATTCGGGGAACTAGCGGAGGCACAGATACGCAGTATTTT
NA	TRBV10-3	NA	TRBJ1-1	CAISDPDISNRAFF	TGTGCCATCAGTGACCCGGACATATCAAACCGAGCTTTCTTT
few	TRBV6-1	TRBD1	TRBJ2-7	CASSEWDRGRAYEQYF	TGTGCCAGCAGTGAGTGGGACAGGGGAAGAGCCTACGAGCAGTACTTC
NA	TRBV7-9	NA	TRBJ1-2	CASSLDTGSKNNGYTF	TGTGCCAGCAGCTTAGATACAGGCTCTAAAAACAATGGCTACACCTTC
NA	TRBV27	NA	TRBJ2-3	CASSPTRLRTDTQYF	TGTGCCAGCAGTCCGACTAGACTCCGCACAGATACGCAGTATTTT
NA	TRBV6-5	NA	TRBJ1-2	CASSPRNYGYTF	TGTGCCAGCAGTCCTAGGAACTATGGCTACACCTTC
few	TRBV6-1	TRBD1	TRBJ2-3	CASSGFTGDTDTQYF	TGTGCCAGCAGTGGGTTCACAGGGGACACAGATACGCAGTATTTT
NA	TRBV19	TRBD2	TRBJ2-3	CASSSGSIPTSTDTQYF	TGTGCCAGTAGTAGCGGGAGTATCCCGACGAGTACAGATACGCAGTATTTT
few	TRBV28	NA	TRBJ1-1	CASRQGQGQAFF	TGTGCCAGCAGACAAGGGCAGGGGCAGGCTTTCTTT
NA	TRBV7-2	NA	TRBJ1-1	CASSPPGSYTEAFF	TGTGCCAGCAGCCCCCCAGGGTCTTACACTGAAGCTTTCTTT
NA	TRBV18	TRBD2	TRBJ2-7	CASSSPGTSGSYEQYF	TGTGCCAGCTCATCACCCGGGACTAGCGGCTCCTACGAGCAGTACTTC
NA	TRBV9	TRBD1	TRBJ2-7	CASSVSGTATYEQYF	TGTGCCAGCAGCGTGTCGGGGACAGCCACCTACGAGCAGTACTTC
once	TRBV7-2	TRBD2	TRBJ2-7	CASSSGLAAYEQYF	TGTGCCAGCAGCTCCGGACTAGCGGCTTACGAGCAGTACTTC